This TCR beta chain was obtained from a study of blood T cell repertoires in COVID-19 (dated by TCRdb to the early 2020s). Describing the broader study: The collaborator samples originated in the United States, Italy and Spain and spanned the acute and convalescent phases of COVID-19. The material from the prospective study consisted of cDNA or gDNA derived from T cells, B-cell-depleted T cells, or PBMCs. A de-identified subject ID, COVID-19 status, age in years and sex were almost always included in the sample metadata. A freely available public database, intended as a resource for researchers studying the immune response to SARS-CoV-2, is where the repertoires were released. Samples were obtained from the ongoing ImmuneRACE study (first 160 participants) and from some 1,300 subjects provided by 6 global collaborators. Subjects who had been exposed to COVID-19, were actively infected with it, or had recovered from it provided the deeply sampled blood TCRbeta repertoires that made up the dataset. Where available, HLA class I and class II types were taken from metadata supplied by the sample provider and were not determined by assay-based typing. General study outcomes and caveats: How much clinical and demographic metadata was included differed by source and by participant, and the metadata was provided uncurated.

This clone appeared a single time. Its antigen is unknown. Base qualities are not recorded, but no much larger clone differs from it by a single base. Other DNA sequences in the sample encode the same CDR3. In the prospective study, participants were 18 to 89 years old, resided in around 25 geographic areas of the United States, and were enrolled through a virtual design. Cohort assignment in the prospective study relied on participant-reported clinical history from a screening survey and a study questionnaire. Recovered participants in ImmuneRACE Cohort 3 were defined by two consecutive negative NP/OP PCR tests, clearance by a healthcare professional, or resolution of symptoms. Mobile phlebotomists in the prospective study collected whole blood, serum and a nasopharyngeal or oropharyngeal swab from every participant. Participants in the prospective study had the option to provide additional blood draws and questionnaires over a 2-month period. Before DNA extraction, prospective study blood samples were shipped either frozen or at room temperature.

The immunoSEQ Assay, a bias-controlled multiplex PCR, was used to amplify TCRbeta CDR3 regions from genomic DNA. On the study's bioinformatics: The number of nucleated cells in each sample was estimated by amplification of reference gene primers within the assay. To quantify the absolute abundance of each unique TCRbeta CDR3 rearrangement, sequence reads were collapsed and filtered. For each sample, productive Simpson clonality was calculated as the square root of Simpson's diversity index across productive rearrangements. The source is immuneACCESS, and TCRdb retained only in-frame sequences with V and J called. Part of the clones is not carried over; for the studies checked, unresolved V genes explain less than half of this, and the remainder is unexplained. V, J and clone size are those of that table, while D and trimming were read from the DNA. In all, the sample holds about 480,000 clones, and less than 90% of those were seen once. 6.5% to 8.5% of the sample rests with the top ten.

Counted from cysteine to phenylalanine, this CDR3 has 15 amino acids. The entry retains the CDR3 DNA only, 45 bases that are in frame from base 1. The junction shows trimming of 1 base on V and 6 bases on J, plus 13 bases between the germline ends. The germline V gene provides CDR1 LGHNA and CDR2 YNFKEQ. The chain joins TRBV4-2 to TRBJ1-5; the D gene is possibly TRBD1, with 6 bases matching. The receptor comes from an older woman who had recovered from COVID-19. Specimen: PBMCs or T cells enriched from blood (not recorded which). CDR3 loop: CASSQVGGGGQPQHF. The bases read TGTGCCAGCAGCCAAGTAGGGGGGGGTGGTCAGCCCCAGCATTTT.